Sequencing of this TCR beta chain was carried out in a study of blood T cell repertoires in COVID-19. About the study: Samples came from the United States, Italy and Spain, spanning acute and convalescent COVID-19. T cells, B-cell-depleted T cells, or PBMCs provided the cDNA or gDNA that served as material.

Trimming pared 0 bases from V and 6 bases from J, leaving 11 bases between. From germline, CDR1 is LGHNA and CDR2 YNFKEQ. The CDR3 totals 14 residues. How the authors handled the data: The authors estimated nucleated cell counts from reference gene primer amplification. Data came from immunoSEQ multiplex PCR; TCRdb stores just in-frame clones and leaves some out. V, J and clone size reflect that table, while D and trimming were determined from the DNA. The table includes 240,000 or so clones, roughly four fifths detected once. This receptor was identified in a man aged 25-45 years who had recovered from COVID-19. V is TRBV4-2 and J is TRBJ1-2, with D unclear. The sample comprised peripheral blood. The CDR3 nucleotides read TGTGCCAGCAGCCAAGATGGTGGAGGGAATGGCTACACCTTC. It translates to CASSQDGGGNGYTF.